This T cell receptor beta chain was identified in a study of response to subunit inactivated influenza vaccine. As regards this clonotype: Antigen specificity is unknown.

Whole-study results and caveats: Researchers suggested that each seasonal influenza vaccination recruits few new T cells.

MiXCR was run by TCRdb on the RT-PCR reads, yielding one entry per CDR3 protein. The top ten clones hold 6% to 9.5% of a sample with 600,000 to 850,000 distinct CDR3 sequences, approximately 15% of them seen once. V was cut by 6 bases and J by 4 bases, with 12 bases left in between. CDR1 is KGHDR and CDR2 is SFDVKD in the germline V gene. This CDR3 has 14 residues. The source material was PBMCs from blood, sampled 14 days before vaccination. The gene calls are TRBV24-1 and TRBJ2-1; D may correspond to TRBD1 or TRBD2 (6 bases each). The receptor was isolated from a man in his fifties or sixties who received an inactivated influenza vaccine. CDR3 amino acids: CATSPAGTYNEQFF. CDR3 nucleotides: TGTGCCACCAGTCCTGCGGGGACATACAATGAGCAGTTCTTC.